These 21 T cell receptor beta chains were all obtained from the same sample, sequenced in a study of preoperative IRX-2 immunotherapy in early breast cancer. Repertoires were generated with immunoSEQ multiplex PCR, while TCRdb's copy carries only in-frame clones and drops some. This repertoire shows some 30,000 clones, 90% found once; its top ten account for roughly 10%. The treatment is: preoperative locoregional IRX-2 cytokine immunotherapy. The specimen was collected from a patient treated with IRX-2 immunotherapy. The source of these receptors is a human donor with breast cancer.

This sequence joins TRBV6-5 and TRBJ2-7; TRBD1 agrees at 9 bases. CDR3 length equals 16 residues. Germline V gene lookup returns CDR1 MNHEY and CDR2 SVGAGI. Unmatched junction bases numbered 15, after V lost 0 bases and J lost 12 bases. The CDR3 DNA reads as TGTGCCAGCAGTTACTCCCGGACAGGGGCCCAGACTTTGGTGTACTTC. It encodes CASSYSRTGAQTLVYF.

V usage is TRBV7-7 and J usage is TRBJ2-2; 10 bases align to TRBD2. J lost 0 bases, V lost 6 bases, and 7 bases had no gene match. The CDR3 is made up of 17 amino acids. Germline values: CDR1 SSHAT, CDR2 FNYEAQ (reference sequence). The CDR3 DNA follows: TGTGCCAGCAGTCCCCTAGCGGGAGTGGCGAACACCGGGGAGCTGTTTTTT. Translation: CASSPLAGVANTGELFF.

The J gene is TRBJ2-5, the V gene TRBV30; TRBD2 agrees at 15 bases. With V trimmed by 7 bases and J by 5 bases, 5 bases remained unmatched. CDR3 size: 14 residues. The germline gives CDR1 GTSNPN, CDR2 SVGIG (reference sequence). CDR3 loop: CALGTSGGMETQYF. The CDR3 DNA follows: TGTGCCTTAGGGACTAGCGGGGGGATGGAGACCCAGTACTTC.

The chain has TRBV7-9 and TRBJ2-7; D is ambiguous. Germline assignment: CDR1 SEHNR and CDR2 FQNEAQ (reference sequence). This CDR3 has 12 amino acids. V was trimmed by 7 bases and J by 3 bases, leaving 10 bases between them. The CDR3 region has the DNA TGTGCCAGCAATCAAGACGGCTACGAGCAGTACTTC. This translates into CASNQDGYEQYF. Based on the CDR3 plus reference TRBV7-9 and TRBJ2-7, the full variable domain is DTGVSQNPRHKITKRGQNVTFRCDPISEHNRLYWYRQTLGQGPEFLTYFQNEAQLEKSRLLSDRFSAERPKGSFSTLEIQRTEQGDSAMYLCASNQDGYEQYFGPGTRLTVT.

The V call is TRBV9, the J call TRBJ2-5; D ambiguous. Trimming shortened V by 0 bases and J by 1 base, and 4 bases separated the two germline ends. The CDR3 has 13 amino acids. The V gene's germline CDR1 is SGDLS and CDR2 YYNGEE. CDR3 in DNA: TGTGCCAGCAGCGTAGGGACCCAAGAGACCCAGTACTTC. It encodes CASSVGTQETQYF.

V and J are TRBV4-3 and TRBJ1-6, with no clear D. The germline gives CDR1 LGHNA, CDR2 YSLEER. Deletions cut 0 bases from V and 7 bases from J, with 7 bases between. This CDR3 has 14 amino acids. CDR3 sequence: CASSQDQINSPLHF. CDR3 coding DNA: TGCGCCAGCAGCCAAGATCAAATCAATTCACCCCTCCACTTT.

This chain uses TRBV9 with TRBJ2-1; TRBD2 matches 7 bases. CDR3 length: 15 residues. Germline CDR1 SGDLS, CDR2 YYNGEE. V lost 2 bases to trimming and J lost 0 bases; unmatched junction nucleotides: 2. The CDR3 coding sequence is TGTGCCAGCAGCGTCTTAGCGGGCTCCTACAATGAGCAGTTCTTC. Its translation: CASSVLAGSYNEQFF.

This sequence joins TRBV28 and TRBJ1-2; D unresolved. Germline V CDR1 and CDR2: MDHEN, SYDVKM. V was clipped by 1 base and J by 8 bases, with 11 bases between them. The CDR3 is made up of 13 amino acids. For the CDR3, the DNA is TGTGCCAGCAGTTTATCCGGGGTCATCGGCTACACCTTC. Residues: CASSLSGVIGYTF.

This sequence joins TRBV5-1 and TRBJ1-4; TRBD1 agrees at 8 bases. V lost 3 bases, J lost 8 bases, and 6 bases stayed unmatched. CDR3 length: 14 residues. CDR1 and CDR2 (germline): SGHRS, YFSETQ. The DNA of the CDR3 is TGCGCCAGCAGCTCCGGGACAGGATGGGAAAAACTGTTTTTT. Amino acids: CASSSGTGWEKLFF.

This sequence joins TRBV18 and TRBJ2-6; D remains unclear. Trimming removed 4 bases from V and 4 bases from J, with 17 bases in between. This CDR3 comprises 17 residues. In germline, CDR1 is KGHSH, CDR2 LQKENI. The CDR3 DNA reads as TGTGCCAGCTCACTATCGAACGTGGGAACCGGGGCCAACGTCCTGACTTTC. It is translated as CASSLSNVGTGANVLTF.

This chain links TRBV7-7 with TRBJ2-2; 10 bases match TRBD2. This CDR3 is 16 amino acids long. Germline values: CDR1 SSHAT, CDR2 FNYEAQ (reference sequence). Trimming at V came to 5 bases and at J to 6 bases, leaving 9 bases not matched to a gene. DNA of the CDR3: TGTGCCAGCAGCCTCGAAGCGGGAGGGCTAGCCGGGGAGCTGTTTTTT. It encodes CASSLEAGGLAGELFF.

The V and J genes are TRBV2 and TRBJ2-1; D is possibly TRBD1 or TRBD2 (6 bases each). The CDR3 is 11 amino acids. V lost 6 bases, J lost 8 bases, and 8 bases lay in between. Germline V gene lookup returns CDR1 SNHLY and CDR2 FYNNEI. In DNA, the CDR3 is TGTGCCAGCAGGGGGGGCGATGAGCAGTTCTTC. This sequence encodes CASRGGDEQFF.

The CDR3 sequence: CATSRDLSSGRGTYNEQFF. The CDR3 coding sequence is TGTGCCACCAGCAGAGATCTAAGTAGCGGGAGAGGGACCTACAATGAGCAGTTCTTC. The rearrangement links TRBV15 to TRBJ2-1, with 9 bases matching TRBD2. The CDR3 is 19 residues long. Germline V gene sequence: CDR1 LNHNV, CDR2 YYDKDF (reference sequence). V lost 0 bases and J lost 2; bases outside the gene matches: 11.

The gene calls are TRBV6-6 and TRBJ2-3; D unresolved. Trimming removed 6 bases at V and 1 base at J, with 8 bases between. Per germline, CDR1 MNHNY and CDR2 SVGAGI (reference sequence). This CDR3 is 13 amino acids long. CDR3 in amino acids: CASRPDGTDTQYF. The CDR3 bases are TGTGCCAGCAGACCCGACGGCACAGATACGCAGTATTTT.

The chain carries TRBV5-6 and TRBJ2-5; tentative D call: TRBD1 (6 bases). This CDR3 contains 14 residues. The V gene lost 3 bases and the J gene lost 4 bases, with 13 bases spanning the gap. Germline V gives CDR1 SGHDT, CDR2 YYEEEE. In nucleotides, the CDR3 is TGTGCCAGCAGCTCACCGGACAGATTAGAGACCCAGTACTTC. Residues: CASSSPDRLETQYF.

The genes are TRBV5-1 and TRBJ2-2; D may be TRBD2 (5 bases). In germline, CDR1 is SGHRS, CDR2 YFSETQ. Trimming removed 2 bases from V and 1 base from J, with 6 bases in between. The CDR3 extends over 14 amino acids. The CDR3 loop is CASSFGLNTGELFF. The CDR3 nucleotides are TGCGCCAGCAGCTTCGGACTGAACACCGGGGAGCTGTTTTTT.

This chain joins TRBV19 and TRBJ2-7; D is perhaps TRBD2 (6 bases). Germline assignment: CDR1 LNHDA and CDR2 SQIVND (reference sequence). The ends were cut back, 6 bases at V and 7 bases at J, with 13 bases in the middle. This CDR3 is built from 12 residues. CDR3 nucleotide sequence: TGTGCCAGTAGAAGATCGGAGGGAGAGCAGTACTTC. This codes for CASRRSEGEQYF.

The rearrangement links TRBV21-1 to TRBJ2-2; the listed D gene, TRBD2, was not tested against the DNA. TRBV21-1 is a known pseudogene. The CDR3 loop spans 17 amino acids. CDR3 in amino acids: CASGSQRKLRFSGELFF. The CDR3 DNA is TGTGCCAGCGGCAGCCAAAGGAAGTTGCGGTTTTCCGGGGAGCTGTTTTTT.

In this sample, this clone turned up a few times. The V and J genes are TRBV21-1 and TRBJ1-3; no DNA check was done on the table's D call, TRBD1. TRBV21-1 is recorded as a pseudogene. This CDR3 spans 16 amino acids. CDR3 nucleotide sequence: TGTGCCAGCAGCAAGGGACAGGGAATGGCTGGAAACACCATATATTTT. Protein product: CASSKGQGMAGNTIYF.

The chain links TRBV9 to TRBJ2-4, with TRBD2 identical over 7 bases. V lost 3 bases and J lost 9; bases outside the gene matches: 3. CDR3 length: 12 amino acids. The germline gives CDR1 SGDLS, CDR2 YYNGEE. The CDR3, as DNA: TGTGCCAGCAGCGCCACGGGGGGCATTCAGTACTTC. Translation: CASSATGGIQYF.

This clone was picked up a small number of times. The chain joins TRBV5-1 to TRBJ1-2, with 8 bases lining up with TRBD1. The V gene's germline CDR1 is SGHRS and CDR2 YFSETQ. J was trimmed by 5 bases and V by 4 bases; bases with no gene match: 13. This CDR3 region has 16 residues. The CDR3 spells CASSGDQGAGLYGYTF. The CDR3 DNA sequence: TGCGCCAGCAGCGGAGACCAGGGGGCGGGTCTATATGGCTACACCTTC.